These T cell receptor beta chains were read from a single sample in a study of T-cell reconstitution after alpha-beta-depleted transplantation in children. TCRdb redid the calling of the PCR reads with MiXCR, one entry per CDR3 protein. Of fewer than 700,000 distinct CDR3 sequences listed, over 10% are singletons. The sample consisted of PBMCs, mostly from graft donor cells, taken 360 days after TCRalphabeta/CD19-depleted stem cell transplant. The receptors were sampled from a male patient between 5 and 17 years old who had a stem cell transplant for acute myeloid leukemia, so the T cells may come from the graft donor. The CDR3 runs from the conserved cysteine through the conserved F or W. D genes are given only for firm matches. The size entry is marked missing in some rows and otherwise reads once, few, many or a size class.

abundance	j_gene	v_gene	d_gene	len	CDR3nt	CDR3aa
few	TRBJ1-5	TRBV20-1	.	14	TGCAGTGCTAGAGGTGGGGGAGGAAGTCAGCCCCAGCATTTT	CSARGGGGSQPQHF
few	TRBJ2-1	TRBV29-1	.	13	TGCAGCGTTGAATATAGGTTTCGCGATGAGCAGTTCTTC	CSVEYRFRDEQFF
many	TRBJ2-3	TRBV7-2	.	15	TGTGCCAGCAGCTTAGCGGGAGACGGGACAGATACGCAGTATTTT	CASSLAGDGTDTQYF
many	TRBJ2-3	TRBV29-1	.	12	TGCAGCGCGGGAGTTGGCACAGATACGCAGTATTTT	CSAGVGTDTQYF
many	TRBJ2-5	TRBV29-1	.	12	TGCAGCGTTGAGGTCCCACGGAGCGGCCAGTACTTC	CSVEVPRSGQYF
many	TRBJ2-1	TRBV29-1	TRBD1	13	TGCAGCGTTCAGGGGGTGCAGTACAATGAGCAGTTCTTC	CSVQGVQYNEQFF
.	TRBJ2-1	TRBV13	.	15	TGTGCCAGCAGCGAGACCCTGAGCTCCTACAATGAGCAGTTCTTC	CASSETLSSYNEQFF
few	TRBJ2-1	TRBV7-3	.	14	TGTGCCAGCAGCCCGAATGGCGGCAACAATGAGCAGTTCTTC	CASSPNGGNNEQFF
.	TRBJ1-1	TRBV21-1	.	13	TGTGCCAGCAGCACATTTCTAGGTACTGAAGCTTTCTTT	CASSTFLGTEAFF
few	TRBJ1-5	TRBV28	.	13	TGTGCCAGCAAATTAGGGGGGAATCAGCCCCAGCATTTT	CASKLGGNQPQHF
.	TRBJ1-6	TRBV5-5	.	14	TGTGCCAGCAGCTCGGAGCTTTCTAATTCACCCCTCCACTTT	CASSSELSNSPLHF